Sequencing of this T cell receptor (beta chain) was carried out in a study of blood T cells in healthy people across ages. This clonotype came up a few times. The antigen is not known. Germline-derived CDR1 and CDR2 are SNHLY and FYNNEI. With 9 bases clipped from V and 3 bases from J, the junction kept 4 bases outside the gene matches. This CDR3 is built from 13 residues. Whole-study results and caveats: TCR beta diversity per million T cells fell roughly linearly with age.

Then a second PCR, running roughly 7 to 11 cycles, was carried out with a sample-barcoded 5' primer and a J-beta primer mix. TCRdb redid the calling of the 5' RACE reads with MiXCR, one entry per CDR3 protein. Found here are 1.8 million or so distinct CDR3 sequences, about two fifths of them singletons; the top ten hold roughly 24%. The receptor comes from a human donor in good health. The chain carries TRBV2 and TRBJ2-5; 10 nucleotides match TRBD2. The specimen sequenced was blood. In DNA form, the CDR3 reads TGTGCCAGTTTTCTAGCGGGGGAAGAGACCCAGTACTTC. This codes for CASFLAGEETQYF.